This T cell receptor beta chain originates from a study of beta chain features in type 1 diabetes. Findings and caveats of the study: Lower insertion and higher deletion counts appeared at VDJ junctions in type 1 diabetes patients. In the patient group, naive, central memory and Treg TCRB repertoires seemed more alike than in the healthy donor group.

Worth noting for this clone: Its antigen is undetermined.

What was sequenced were expressed TCRB transcripts, since all of the isolated RNA had been reverse transcribed. Measured with immunoSEQ multiplex PCR; TCRdb has only the in-frame clones, and not every one. Of 900,000 or so clones listed, about a sixth were seen once; the top ten hold 0.02% to 0.03%. The CDR3 is 14 residues long. V dropped 7 bases and J dropped 7; count of bases not matched to a gene: 8. CDR1 and CDR2 from the germline V gene are MNHNS and SASEGT. This receptor was taken from a woman aged 18-29 years in good health. The chain links TRBV6-1 to TRBJ2-1, with 9 nucleotides matching TRBD2. The sample was naive CD4+ T cells from blood. The CDR3 bases are TGTGCCAGCACCAGGACTAGCGTCGATAATGAGCAGTTCTTC. This translates into CASTRTSVDNEQFF.